Presented here are 29 T cell receptor beta chains from one specimen sequenced in a study of blood T cell repertoires in COVID-19. Sequencing was performed with immunoSEQ multiplex PCR; in TCRdb, only in-frame clones are kept and a portion is missing. The sample lists about 59,000 clones, 80% to 95% seen once, with 16% in the top ten. The sample was peripheral blood. The receptors were sampled from a man of 80 years or more with acute or convalescent COVID-19.

The chain employs TRBV6-5 and TRBJ2-7; the match to TRBD2 covers 7 bases. In germline, CDR1 is MNHEY, CDR2 SVGAGI. The CDR3 spans 15 residues. V lost 0 bases to trimming and J lost 0 bases; unmatched junction nucleotides: 2. CDR3 nucleotide sequence: TGTGCCAGCAGTTACTCGCGGGGGAGCTCCTACGAGCAGTACTTC. Translating it yields CASSYSRGSSYEQYF.

This clone occurred once. The rearrangement joins TRBV3-1 (or the pseudogene TRBV3-2) to TRBJ2-2; 12 nucleotides align to TRBD2. This CDR3 has 15 residues. Germline V gene sequence: CDR1 LGHDT, CDR2 YNNKEL (reference sequence). V dropped 3 bases and J dropped 5; count of bases not matched to a gene: 1. The CDR3 protein is CASSQLAGGTGELFF. CDR3 DNA sequence: TGTGCCAGCAGCCAGCTAGCGGGGGGGACCGGGGAGCTGTTTTTT.

The chain is built from TRBV12-3 or TRBV12-4 and TRBJ2-7, with a weak D call TRBD2 (6 bases). The CDR3 consists of 13 residues. V lost 2 bases and J 6 bases, leaving 11 bases between the germline ends. The CDR3 DNA reads as TGTGCCAGCAGTTTATCGGGGGTGGGCGAGCAGTACTTC. Translation: CASSLSGVGEQYF.

CDR3 sequence (DNA): TGTGCCAGCAGCCCCCGGGACAACTTCTCTGAAGCTTTCTTT. Translation: CASSPRDNFSEAFF. The chain uses TRBV5-4 and TRBJ1-1; D may be TRBD1 (6 bases). The V gene lost 4 bases and the J gene lost 6 bases, with 16 bases spanning the gap. This CDR3 has 14 amino acids. Germline loops: CDR1 SGHNT, CDR2 YYREEE (reference sequence).

This clone was counted only a few times. The CDR3 DNA sequence: TGCGCCAGCAGCGGCTCCGGGACTAGTTCAGATACGCAGTATTTT. Amino acids: CASSGSGTSSDTQYF. The chain uses TRBV5-1 and TRBJ2-3, with 8 bases identical to TRBD2. The J segment lost 4 bases and the V segment lost 4 bases, leaving 8 bases of the junction unmatched. CDR1 and CDR2 from the germline V gene are SGHRS and YFSETQ. The CDR3 is made up of 15 amino acids.

The chain links TRBV28 to TRBJ2-2; 9 bases are a match to TRBD1. The germline gives CDR1 MDHEN, CDR2 SYDVKM. The junction had 4 bases not matched to a gene; V was cut back by 4 bases and J by 4 bases. The CDR3 sequence is 15 residues long. The CDR3 nucleotides are TGTGCCAGCAGTTCGGGACAGGGCCTCACCGGGGAGCTGTTTTTT. Translating it yields CASSSGQGLTGELFF.

This chain joins TRBV2 and TRBJ1-2; 7 nucleotides align to TRBD1. V dropped 4 bases and J dropped 0; count of bases not matched to a gene: 8. From germline, CDR1 is SNHLY and CDR2 FYNNEI. The CDR3 runs 16 residues. The DNA of the CDR3 is TGTGCCAGCAGTGCCCAACAGGGGAGGACTAACTATGGCTACACCTTC. Protein sequence: CASSAQQGRTNYGYTF.

A few counts support this clone. The gene calls are TRBV29-1 and TRBJ2-2, with no clear D. V shed 7 bases and J shed 4 bases, with 10 bases lying between them. The CDR3 is made up of 12 amino acids. Germline assignment: CDR1 SQVTM and CDR2 ANQGSEA. The CDR3 region is CSASTVTGELFF. The CDR3 DNA follows: TGCAGCGCGAGTACGGTCACCGGGGAGCTGTTTTTT.

This clone was seen more than once but under ten times. The V gene is TRBV21-1, the J gene TRBJ1-4; the table names TRBD1, a call not compared with the DNA. TRBV21-1 is marked as a pseudogene. CDR3 length: 18 residues. DNA for the CDR3: TGTGCCAGCAGCGACCTATATTTTACAGATGCAACTAATGAAAAACTGTTTTTT. It yields the protein CASSDLYFTDATNEKLFF.

The chain employs TRBV5-1 and TRBJ2-7, with 7 nucleotides matching TRBD1. This CDR3 has 15 amino acids. The germline gives CDR1 SGHRS, CDR2 YFSETQ. J gave up 2 bases and V 0 bases, and 5 bases lay outside the gene matches. CDR3 in amino acids: CASSLGTGSTYEQYF. The CDR3 bases are TGCGCCAGCAGCTTGGGGACAGGTTCTACCTACGAGCAGTACTTC.

The chain is built from TRBV3-1 (or the pseudogene TRBV3-2) and TRBJ2-3; D perhaps matches TRBD2 (6 bases). CDR3 size: 14 residues. CDR1 and CDR2 (germline): LGHDT, YNNKEL (reference sequence). V shed 0 bases and J shed 7 bases, with 11 bases lying between them. The CDR3 region is CASSQERRGYTQYF. The DNA of the CDR3 is TGTGCCAGCAGCCAAGAGCGGCGGGGTTATACGCAGTATTTT.

The rearrangement joins TRBV15 to TRBJ2-7; possibly TRBD1 for D (6 bases). Germline V CDR1 and CDR2: LNHNV, YYDKDF (reference sequence). The germline V and J ends were trimmed by 0 bases and 0 bases, with 15 bases remaining between them. The CDR3 length is 17 residues. This CDR3 is CATSRDSGTTTSYEQYF. The CDR3 bases are TGTGCCACCAGCAGAGATTCAGGGACAACTACCTCCTACGAGCAGTACTTC.

The chain recombines TRBV5-4 with TRBJ1-6; D call uncertain. CDR1 is SGHNT, CDR2 YYREEE, per germline (reference sequence). V lost 4 bases, J lost 7 bases, and 18 bases lay in between. The CDR3 contains 16 residues. As DNA, the CDR3 is TGTGCCAGCAGCCCGGGAAGAAAAGCTGGAAATTCACCCCTCCACTTT. This sequence encodes CASSPGRKAGNSPLHF.

The DNA of the CDR3 is TGTGCCAGCAGCGTCGGGGCGGGACGGATGGATACGCAGTATTTT. It specifies CASSVGAGRMDTQYF. The V and J genes are TRBV11-2 and TRBJ2-3, with D maybe TRBD2 (6 bases). V gave up 5 bases and J gave up 6 bases, with 18 bases separating them. CDR3 length equals 15 residues. Germline CDR1 and CDR2: SGHAT and FQNNGV.

This chain links TRBV10-3 with TRBJ2-3, with 12 bases lining up with TRBD2. The V segment lost 4 bases and the J segment 0 bases; nucleotides outside the gene matches: 2. Germline V gene lookup returns CDR1 ENHRY and CDR2 SYGVKD. The CDR3 is 16 amino acids. In nucleotides, the CDR3 is TGTGCCATCAGTGGGACTAGCGGGGTTAGCACAGATACGCAGTATTTT. It specifies CAISGTSGVSTDTQYF.

This chain uses TRBV5-1 with TRBJ2-5; 15 nucleotides agree with TRBD2. Trimming removed 0 bases from V and 2 bases from J; junction bases left unmatched: 8. Looked up from germline, CDR1 is SGHRS and CDR2 is YFSETQ. The CDR3 contains 19 residues. The CDR3 DNA follows: TGCGCCAGCAGCTTGGCTGACGGGACTAGCGGGGGGAATCAAGAGACCCAGTACTTC. It yields the protein CASSLADGTSGGNQETQYF.

The sample holds a few counts of this clone. The V and J genes are TRBV10-3 and TRBJ1-5, with 7 nucleotides matching TRBD1. V shed 7 bases, J shed 4 bases, and the junction held 4 bases outside the gene matches. This CDR3 is 13 amino acids long. Germline-derived CDR1 and CDR2 are ENHRY and SYGVKD. The CDR3 reads CAIKDRENQPQHF. The CDR3 DNA follows: TGTGCCATCAAAGACAGGGAAAATCAGCCCCAGCATTTT.

V usage is TRBV5-1 and J usage is TRBJ2-2, with D possibly TRBD1 on 6 matching bases. V was clipped by 0 bases and J by 7 bases, with 10 bases between them. CDR3 length: 14 amino acids. CDR1 SGHRS and CDR2 YFSETQ come from the germline V gene. CDR3 sequence: CASSLGTVGGELFF. The DNA of the CDR3 is TGCGCCAGCAGCTTGGGGACAGTTGGCGGGGAGCTGTTTTTT.

There are a few counts of this clone. The chain couples TRBV18 to TRBJ1-1; 9 bases line up with TRBD1. This CDR3 is 18 amino acids long. Trimming cost V 3 bases and J 0 bases; bases outside gene matches: 11. CDR1 KGHSH and CDR2 LQKENI come from the germline V gene. The CDR3 DNA is TGTGCCAGCTCACCCGGGACAGGGACCCCTAGAGTGAACACTGAAGCTTTCTTT. The encoded protein is CASSPGTGTPRVNTEAFF.

The rearrangement links TRBV28 to TRBJ1-1, with a weak D call TRBD1 (6 bases). Trimming pared 8 bases from V and 3 bases from J, leaving 19 bases between. The CDR3 contains 15 residues. Germline V gene sequence: CDR1 MDHEN, CDR2 SYDVKM. The CDR3 nucleotides are TGTGCCAGCCTGGGCTGGGGGCCCGGGGACACTGAAGCTTTCTTT. Translating gives CASLGWGPGDTEAFF.

This chain uses TRBV7-2 with TRBJ1-4; the match to TRBD1 covers 7 bases. Losses at the gene ends were 6 bases for V and 5 bases for J; bases not matched to a gene: 6. This CDR3 region has 14 residues. Germline V gene data show CDR1 as SGHTA and CDR2 as FQGNSA. The CDR3 DNA reads TGTGCCAGCAGGAAGGGACAGACCAATGAAAAACTGTTTTTT. Translated: CASRKGQTNEKLFF.

The chain combines TRBV5-5 with TRBJ1-2, with D tentatively TRBD1 (5 bases). From germline, CDR1 is SGHKS and CDR2 YYEKEE (reference sequence). CDR3 length equals 14 residues. V was cut by 4 bases and J by 0 bases, with 10 bases left in between. CDR3 coding DNA: TGTGCCAGCAGCCCGGCGACAGCTAACTATGGCTACACCTTC. It yields the protein CASSPATANYGYTF.

This chain joins TRBV6-6 and TRBJ2-2, with D possibly being TRBD2 (5 bases). Germline V gene data show CDR1 as MNHNY and CDR2 as SVGAGI (reference sequence). The V gene lost 2 bases and the J gene lost 5 bases, with 6 bases spanning the gap. CDR3 length equals 13 residues. CDR3 loop: CASSYEGTGELFF. The DNA of the CDR3 is TGTGCCAGCAGTTACGAGGGAACCGGGGAGCTGTTTTTT.

V usage is TRBV7-2 and J usage is TRBJ2-1, with 8 bases that match TRBD1. This CDR3 is 16 amino acids long. J gave up 7 bases and V 7 bases, and 15 bases lay outside the gene matches. The V gene's germline CDR1 is SGHTA and CDR2 FQGNSA. CDR3 coding DNA: TGTGCCAGCAACCACCGTGGGACAGGCTCAGGGAATGAGCAGTTCTTC. Amino acid sequence: CASNHRGTGSGNEQFF.

The chain is built from TRBV30 and TRBJ2-5, with 7 bases matching TRBD2. The CDR3 loop spans 13 amino acids. Germline CDR1 and CDR2: GTSNPN and SVGIG (reference sequence). The junction had 1 base not matched to a gene; V was cut back by 3 bases and J by 0 bases. Here the CDR3 DNA reads TGTGCCTGGAGCCGGGGGGACCAAGAGACCCAGTACTTC. Translating gives CAWSRGDQETQYF.

This chain connects TRBV9 to TRBJ2-3; tentatively, D is TRBD2 (6 bases). The CDR3 spans 16 residues. V lost 3 bases and J 0 bases, leaving 14 bases between the germline ends. Germline lookup yields CDR1 SGDLS and CDR2 YYNGEE. CDR3 residues: CASSGGRIASTDTQYF. DNA for the CDR3: TGTGCCAGCAGCGGGGGGAGGATAGCTAGCACAGATACGCAGTATTTT.

The chain couples TRBV6-5 to TRBJ1-1; D is uncertain. Germline loops: CDR1 MNHEY, CDR2 SVGAGI. CDR3 size: 13 residues. The V gene lost 9 bases and the J gene lost 4 bases, with 15 bases spanning the gap. The CDR3 sequence is CASLRDWTTEAFF. DNA for the CDR3: TGTGCCAGTCTCCGGGATTGGACCACTGAAGCTTTCTTT.

The chain links TRBV29-1 to TRBJ2-1, with TRBD2 matching over 11 bases. The CDR3 length is 14 residues. Germline V CDR1 and CDR2: SQVTM, ANQGSEA. V shed 3 bases and J 4 bases; nucleotides not matched to a gene: 2. The DNA for the CDR3 is TGCAGCGTTGAGGGACTAGCGGTTTACAATGAGCAGTTCTTC. This gives the protein CSVEGLAVYNEQFF.

The V and J genes are TRBV6-2 or TRBV6-3 and TRBJ1-6; perhaps TRBD1 as D (6 bases). The germline V gene encodes CDR1 MNHEY and CDR2 SVGEGT. This CDR3 is built from 13 residues. Trimming cost V 5 bases and J 7 bases, with 9 bases left between them. The CDR3 region has the DNA TGTGCCAGCAGTACTACAGGGAATTCACCCCTCCACTTT. Amino acid sequence: CASSTTGNSPLHF.